This T cell receptor (beta chain) emerged from a study of CXCR3-negative and CXCR3-positive naive CD8 T cells (dated by TCRdb to between 2018 and 2021). Turning to the overall study: In total, some 130 million TRB reads were obtained, corresponding to roughly 1.5 +/- 0.3 million reads per library. Data from about ten donors, pooled across two independent experiments, went into the diversity and physicochemical repertoire analyses. Naive subsets from a handful of donors and memory cells from 3 donors were included in the TRBV-TRBJ cluster analysis.

As regards this clonotype: Its cognate antigen has yet to be identified.

This sample was sequenced with a NextSeq 550. The Human TCR Profiling Kit (MiLaboratory) was used to prepare UMI-labeled 5' RACE TRB cDNA libraries. The full amount of extracted RNA was used for cDNA synthesis, and the full amount of resulting cDNA was used for PCR amplification. Libraries were prepared in parallel with an identical number of PCR cycles. The original pipeline was this. About 57,000 +/- 9,900 unique UMI-labeled TRB cDNA molecules per library were extracted with MIGEC and MiXCR, with at least two reads per UMI required. An average of 40,000 +/- 10,000 functional in-frame TRB CDR3 nucleotide clonotypes without stop codons was found per library. After downsampling to 5000 UMI-labeled TRB molecules per sample, diversity metrics, including normalized Shannon-Wiener and Chao1, were computed in VDJtools. Clonotype-size-weighted physicochemical properties of the central five CDR3 residues (interaction energy, strength, volume and Kidera factor 4) were computed in VDJtools. After TCRdb reprocessed the reads, each CDR3 protein sequence was kept as one row, without DNA. V and J calls and clone size were set by TCRdb, not the authors. This sample's listing comprises about 38,000 distinct CDR3 sequences. The ten largest clones capture around 13% of the sample.

Each CD8+ T cell subset was flow-sorted in triplicate, with over 250,000 cells per subset placed directly into RLT lysis buffer. Standard density gradient centrifugation was used to isolate peripheral blood mononuclear cells from buffy coats. Total RNA was extracted from sorted cells using an RNeasy Mini Kit. The CDR3 runs 14 residues from the cysteine to the phenylalanine. No coding sequence is recorded. As encoded in the germline V gene, CDR1 is SGHAT while CDR2 is FQNNGV. The investigation overall reported the following: Repertoire diversity was comparably high in both naive subsets but much lower in memory CD8+ T cells. Because CXCR3 expression was partially decreased after cryopreservation, freshly isolated PBMCs were used for most assays. Because surface CD5, which has been linked to self-reactivity in mice, was comparable between naive subsets, TCR interaction strength was also inferred from TRB CDR3 physicochemical properties. TRBV-TRBJ usage was similar between naive CXCR3-negative and CXCR3-positive cells from the same donor, while memory cells showed distinct patterns.

The rearranged chain carries TRBV11-2 and TRBJ2-7; with no DNA, the TCRdb D assignment of TRBD1 cannot be verified. The sequenced material came from memory CD8+ T cells from blood. The sample's cell subset or site label, decoded: conventional CD8+ memory T cells (TMEM), sorted as controls. The sequence was obtained from a human donor in good health. Some clones in this sample may be carry-over from other donors' samples. The CDR3 in this case is CASRTGTGPYEQYF.